This section outlines one TCR beta chain sequence together with its context. Clones were read by immunoSEQ multiplex PCR, and TCRdb kept only the in-frame ones, dropping some. The sample contains about 34,000 clones, around 83% of which appear only once. The source of the sample is a study of control samples from healthy donors and cancer patients. The sequence came from a woman between 35 and 50 years old with lung cancer. Specimen: PBMCs.

The CDR3 loop reads CASRLGTWETQYF. The CDR3 nucleotides read TGTGCCAGCAGGCTAGGGACTTGGGAGACCCAGTACTTC. The rearrangement links TRBV6-5 to TRBJ2-5; weak D call: TRBD2 (6 bases). Trimming left V 6 bases short and J 5 bases short, with 13 bases between. CDR1 is MNHEY and CDR2 is SVGAGI in the germline V gene. The CDR3 extends over 13 amino acids.